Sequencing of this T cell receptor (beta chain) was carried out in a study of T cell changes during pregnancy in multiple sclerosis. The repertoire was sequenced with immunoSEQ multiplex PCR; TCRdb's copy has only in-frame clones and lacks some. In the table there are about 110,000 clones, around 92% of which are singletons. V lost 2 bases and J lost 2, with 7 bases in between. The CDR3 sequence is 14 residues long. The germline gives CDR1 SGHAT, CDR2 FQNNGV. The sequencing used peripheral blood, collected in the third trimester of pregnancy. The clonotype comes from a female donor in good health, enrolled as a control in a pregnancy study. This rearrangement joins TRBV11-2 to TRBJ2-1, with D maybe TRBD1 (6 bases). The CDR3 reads CASSLRQAYNEQFF. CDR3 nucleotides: TGTGCCAGCAGCTTACGACAGGCCTACAATGAGCAGTTCTTC.